This T cell receptor beta chain was recorded in a study of a mutant IDH1 vaccine in newly diagnosed glioma. This CDR3 spans 15 amino acids. Germline V lookup: CDR1 KGHSH, CDR2 LQKENI. With 4 bases removed from V and 0 bases from J, the gap between germline ends came to 13 bases. Sequenced by immunoSEQ multiplex PCR; TCRdb stores in-frame clones only, minus some. Seen here are tens of thousands of clones, over 70% observed once, and the top ten hold 3% to 4%. A word on this clone: The antigen is unknown.

This sample's time point: week 5, during vaccination. What each vaccine dose contained was 300 ug of mutant IDH1 20-mer peptide, accompanied by topical imiquimod. The receptor comes from a man aged 25-40 years with glioma. The chain is built from TRBV18 and TRBJ2-7; possibly TRBD1 for D (6 bases). The sample consisted of PBMCs, taken from a glioma patient whose treatment included an IDH1 peptide vaccine. The CDR3 reads CASSLDRTRSYEQYF. The CDR3 DNA is TGTGCCAGCTCACTAGACAGGACCCGCTCCTACGAGCAGTACTTC.